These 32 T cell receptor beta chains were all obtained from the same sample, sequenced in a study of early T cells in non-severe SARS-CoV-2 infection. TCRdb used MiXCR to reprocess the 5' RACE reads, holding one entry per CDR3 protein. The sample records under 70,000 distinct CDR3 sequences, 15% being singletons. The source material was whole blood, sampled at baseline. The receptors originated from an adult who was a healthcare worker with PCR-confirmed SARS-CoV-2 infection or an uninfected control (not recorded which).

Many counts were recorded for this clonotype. The CDR3 loop reads CASSLWDKNNEQFF. For the CDR3, the DNA is TGTGCCAGCAGTTTGTGGGACAAAAACAATGAGCAGTTCTTC. V usage is TRBV27 and J usage is TRBJ2-1; tentative D call: TRBD1 (6 bases). The length of the CDR3 is 14 residues. Per germline, CDR1 MNHEY and CDR2 SMNVEV (reference sequence). With 3 bases removed from V and 5 bases from J, the gap between germline ends came to 11 bases.

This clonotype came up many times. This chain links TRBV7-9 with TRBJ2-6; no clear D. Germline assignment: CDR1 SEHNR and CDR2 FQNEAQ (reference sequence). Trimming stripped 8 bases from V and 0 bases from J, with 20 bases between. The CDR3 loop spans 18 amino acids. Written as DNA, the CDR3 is TGTGCCAGCCCCCCTTTTCAGGTTATTTTCTCTGGGGCCAACGTCCTGACTTTC. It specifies CASPPFQVIFSGANVLTF.

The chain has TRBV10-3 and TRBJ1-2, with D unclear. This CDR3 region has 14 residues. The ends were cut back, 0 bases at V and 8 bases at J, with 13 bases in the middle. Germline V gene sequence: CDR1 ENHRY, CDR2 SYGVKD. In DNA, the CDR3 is TGTGCCATCAGTGAGTCGGCGGGGAAAGGAGGCTACACCTTC. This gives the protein CAISESAGKGGYTF.

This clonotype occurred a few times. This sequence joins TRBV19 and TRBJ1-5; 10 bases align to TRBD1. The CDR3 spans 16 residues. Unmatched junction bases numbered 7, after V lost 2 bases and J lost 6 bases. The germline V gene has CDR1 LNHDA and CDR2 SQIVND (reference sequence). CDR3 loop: CASSISDRGFSQPQHF. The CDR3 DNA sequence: TGTGCCAGTAGTATATCGGACAGGGGGTTTTCTCAGCCCCAGCATTTT. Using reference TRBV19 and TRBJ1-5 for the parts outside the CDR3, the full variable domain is DGGITQSPKYLFRKEGQNVTLSCEQNLNHDAMYWYRQDPGQGLRLIYYSQIVNDFQKGDIAEGYSVSREKKESFPLTVTSAQKNPTAFYLCASSISDRGFSQPQHFGDGTRLSIL.

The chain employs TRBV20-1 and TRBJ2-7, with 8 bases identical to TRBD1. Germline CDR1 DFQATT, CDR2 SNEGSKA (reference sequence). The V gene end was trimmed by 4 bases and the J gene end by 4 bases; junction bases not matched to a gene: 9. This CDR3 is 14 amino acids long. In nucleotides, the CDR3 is TGCAGTGCTACCTACGGGACAGGAGAATACGAGCAGTACTTC. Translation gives CSATYGTGEYEQYF.

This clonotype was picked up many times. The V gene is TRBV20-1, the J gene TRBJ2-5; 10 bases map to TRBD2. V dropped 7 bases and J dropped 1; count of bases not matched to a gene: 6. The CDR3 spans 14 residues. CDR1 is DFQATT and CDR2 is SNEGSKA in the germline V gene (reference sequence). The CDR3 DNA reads TGCAGTGGGCAGCGGGGGGGCTTCCAAGAGACCCAGTACTTC. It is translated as CSGQRGGFQETQYF.

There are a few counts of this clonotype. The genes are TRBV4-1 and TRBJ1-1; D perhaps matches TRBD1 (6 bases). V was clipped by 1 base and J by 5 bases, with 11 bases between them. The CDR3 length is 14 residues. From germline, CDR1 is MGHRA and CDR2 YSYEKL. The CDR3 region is CASSQAGAGTEAFF. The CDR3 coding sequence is TGCGCCAGCAGCCAAGCAGGGGCTGGGACTGAAGCTTTCTTT.

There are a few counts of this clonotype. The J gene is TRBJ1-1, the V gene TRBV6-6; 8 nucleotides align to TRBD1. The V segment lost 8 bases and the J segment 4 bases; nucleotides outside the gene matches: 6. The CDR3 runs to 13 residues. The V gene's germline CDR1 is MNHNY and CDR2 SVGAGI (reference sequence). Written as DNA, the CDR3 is TGTGCCAGCGCAGTCACAGGGGGCACTGAAGCTTTCTTT. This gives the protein CASAVTGGTEAFF.

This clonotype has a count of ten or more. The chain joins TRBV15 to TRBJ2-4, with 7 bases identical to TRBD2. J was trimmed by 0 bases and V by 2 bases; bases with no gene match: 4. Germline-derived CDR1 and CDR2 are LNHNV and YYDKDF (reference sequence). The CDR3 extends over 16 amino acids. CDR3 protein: CATSRKSGIAKNIQYF. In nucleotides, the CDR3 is TGTGCCACCAGCAGAAAGAGCGGGATAGCCAAAAACATTCAGTACTTC.

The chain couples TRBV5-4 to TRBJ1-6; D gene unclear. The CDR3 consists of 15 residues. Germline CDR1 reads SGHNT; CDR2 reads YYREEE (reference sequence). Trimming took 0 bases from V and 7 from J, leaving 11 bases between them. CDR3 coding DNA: TGTGCCAGCAGCTTGGAAGGCCTTGGGAATTCACCCCTCCACTTT. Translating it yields CASSLEGLGNSPLHF.

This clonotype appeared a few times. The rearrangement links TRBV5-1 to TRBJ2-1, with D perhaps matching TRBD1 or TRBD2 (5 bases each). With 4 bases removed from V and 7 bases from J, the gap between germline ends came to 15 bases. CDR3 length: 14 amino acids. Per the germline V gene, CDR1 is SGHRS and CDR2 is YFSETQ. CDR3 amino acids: CASSPGQSGNEQFF. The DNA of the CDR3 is TGCGCCAGCAGCCCGGGGCAGTCGGGGAATGAGCAGTTCTTC.

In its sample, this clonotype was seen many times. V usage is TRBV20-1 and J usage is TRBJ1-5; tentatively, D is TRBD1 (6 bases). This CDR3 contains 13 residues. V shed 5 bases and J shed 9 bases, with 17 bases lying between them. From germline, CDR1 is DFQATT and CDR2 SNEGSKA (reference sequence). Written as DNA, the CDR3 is TGCAGTGCTGGGAGACAGGATACTAGGCCCCAGCATTTT. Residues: CSAGRQDTRPQHF.

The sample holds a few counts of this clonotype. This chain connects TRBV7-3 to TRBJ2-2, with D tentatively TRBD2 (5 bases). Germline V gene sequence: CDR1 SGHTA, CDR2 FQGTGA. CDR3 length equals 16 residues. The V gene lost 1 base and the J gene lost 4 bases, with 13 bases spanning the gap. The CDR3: CASSLMGGGFTGELFF. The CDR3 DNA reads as TGTGCCAGCAGCTTAATGGGCGGCGGGTTCACCGGGGAGCTGTTTTTT.

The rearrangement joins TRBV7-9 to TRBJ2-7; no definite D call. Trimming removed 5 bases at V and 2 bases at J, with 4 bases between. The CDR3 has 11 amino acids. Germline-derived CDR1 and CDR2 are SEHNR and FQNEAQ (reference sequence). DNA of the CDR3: TGTGCCAGCAGCACCACCTACGAGCAGTACTTC. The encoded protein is CASSTTYEQYF.

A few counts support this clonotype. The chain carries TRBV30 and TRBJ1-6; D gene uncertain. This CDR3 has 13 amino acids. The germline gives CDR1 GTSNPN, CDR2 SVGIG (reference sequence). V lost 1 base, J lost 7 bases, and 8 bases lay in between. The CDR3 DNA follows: TGTGCCTGGAGTGGCCAACGAAATTCACCCCTCCACTTT. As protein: CAWSGQRNSPLHF. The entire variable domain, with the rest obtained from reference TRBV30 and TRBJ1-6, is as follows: SQTIHQWPATLVQPVGSPLSLECTVEGTSNPNLYWYRQAAGRGLQLLFYSVGIGQISSEVPQNLSASRPQDRQFILSSKKLLLSDSGFYLCAWSGQRNSPLHFGNGTRLTVT.

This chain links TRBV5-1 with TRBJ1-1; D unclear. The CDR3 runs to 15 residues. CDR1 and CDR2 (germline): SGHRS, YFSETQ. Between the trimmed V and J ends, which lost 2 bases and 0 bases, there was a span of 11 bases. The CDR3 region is CASSFQVEVNTEAFF. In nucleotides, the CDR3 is TGCGCCAGCAGCTTTCAGGTGGAGGTGAACACTGAAGCTTTCTTT.

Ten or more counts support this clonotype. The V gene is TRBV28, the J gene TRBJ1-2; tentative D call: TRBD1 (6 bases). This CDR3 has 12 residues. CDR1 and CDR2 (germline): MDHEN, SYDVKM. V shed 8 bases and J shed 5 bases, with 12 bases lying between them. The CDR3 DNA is TGTGCCAGCTTGCAGGGGTTTTATGGCTACACCTTC. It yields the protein CASLQGFYGYTF.

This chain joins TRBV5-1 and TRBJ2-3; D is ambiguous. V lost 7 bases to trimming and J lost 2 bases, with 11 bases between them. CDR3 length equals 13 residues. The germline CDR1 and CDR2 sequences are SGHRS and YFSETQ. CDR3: CASGQLPTDTQYF. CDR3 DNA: TGCGCCAGCGGGCAGCTACCCACAGATACGCAGTATTTT.

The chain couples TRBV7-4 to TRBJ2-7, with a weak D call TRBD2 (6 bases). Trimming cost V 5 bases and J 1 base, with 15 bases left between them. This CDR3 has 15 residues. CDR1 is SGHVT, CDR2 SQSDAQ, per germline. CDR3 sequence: CASSRGQRVSYEQYF. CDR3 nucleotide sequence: TGTGCCAGCAGCCGGGGCCAGCGGGTTTCCTACGAGCAGTACTTC.

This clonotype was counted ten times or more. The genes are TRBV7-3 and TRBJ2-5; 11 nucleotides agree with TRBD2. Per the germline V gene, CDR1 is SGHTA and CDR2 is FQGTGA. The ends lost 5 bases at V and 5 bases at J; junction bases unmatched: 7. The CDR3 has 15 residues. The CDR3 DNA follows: TGTGCCAGCAGCCCACTAGCGGGAGAGATTGAGACCCAGTACTTC. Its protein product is CASSPLAGEIETQYF.

The CDR3: CASSEGQILETQYF. The CDR3 nucleotides are TGTGCCAGCAGCGAAGGACAAATCCTGGAGACCCAGTACTTC. The chain uses TRBV28 and TRBJ2-5, with D tentatively TRBD1 (5 bases). The CDR3 sequence is 14 residues long. Trimming took off 6 bases at V and 5 bases at J, with 16 bases between the two ends. Germline-derived CDR1 and CDR2 are MDHEN and SYDVKM.

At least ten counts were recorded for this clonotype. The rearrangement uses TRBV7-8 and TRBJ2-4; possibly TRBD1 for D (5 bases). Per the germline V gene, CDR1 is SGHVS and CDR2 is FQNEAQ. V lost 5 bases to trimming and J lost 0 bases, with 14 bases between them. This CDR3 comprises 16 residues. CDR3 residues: CASSPRVGLAKNIQYF. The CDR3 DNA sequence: TGTGCCAGCAGCCCCAGGGTCGGGCTAGCCAAAAACATTCAGTACTTC. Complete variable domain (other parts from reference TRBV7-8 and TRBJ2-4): GAGVSQSPRYKVAKRGQDVALRCDPISGHVSLFWYQQALGQGPEFLTYFQNEAQLDKSGLPSDRFFAERPEGSVSTLKIQRTQQEDSAVYLCASSPRVGLAKNIQYFGAGTRLSVL.

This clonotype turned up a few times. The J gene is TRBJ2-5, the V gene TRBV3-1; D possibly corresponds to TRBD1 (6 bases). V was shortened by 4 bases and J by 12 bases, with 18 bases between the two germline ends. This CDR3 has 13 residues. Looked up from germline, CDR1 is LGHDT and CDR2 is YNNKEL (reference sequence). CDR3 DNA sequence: TGTGCCAGCAGCCGTACAGGAAGGGACAAGAAGTACTTC. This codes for CASSRTGRDKKYF.

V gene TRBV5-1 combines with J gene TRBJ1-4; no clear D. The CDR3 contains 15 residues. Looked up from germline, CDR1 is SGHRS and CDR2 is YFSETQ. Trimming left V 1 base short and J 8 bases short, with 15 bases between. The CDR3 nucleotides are TGCGCCAGCAGCTTGAGCTCCCCGGCCAGGGAAAAACTGTTTTTT. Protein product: CASSLSSPAREKLFF. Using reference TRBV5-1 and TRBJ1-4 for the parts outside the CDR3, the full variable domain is KAGVTQTPRYLIKTRGQQVTLSCSPISGHRSVSWYQQTPGQGLQFLFEYFSETQRNKGNFPGRFSGRQFSNSRSEMNVSTLELGDSALYLCASSLSSPAREKLFFGSGTQLSVL.

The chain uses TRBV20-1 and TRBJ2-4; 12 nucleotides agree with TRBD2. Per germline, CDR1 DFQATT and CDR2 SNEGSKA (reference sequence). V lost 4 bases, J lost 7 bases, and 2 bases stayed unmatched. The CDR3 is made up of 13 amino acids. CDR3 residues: CSATGLAGNIQYF. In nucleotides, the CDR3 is TGCAGTGCTACCGGACTAGCGGGGAACATTCAGTACTTC.

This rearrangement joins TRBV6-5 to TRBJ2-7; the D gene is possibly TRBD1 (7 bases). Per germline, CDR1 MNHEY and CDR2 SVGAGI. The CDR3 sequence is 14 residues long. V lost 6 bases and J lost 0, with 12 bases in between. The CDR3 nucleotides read TGTGCCAGCAGACAGGAGGGGGCCTCCTACGAGCAGTACTTC. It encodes CASRQEGASYEQYF.

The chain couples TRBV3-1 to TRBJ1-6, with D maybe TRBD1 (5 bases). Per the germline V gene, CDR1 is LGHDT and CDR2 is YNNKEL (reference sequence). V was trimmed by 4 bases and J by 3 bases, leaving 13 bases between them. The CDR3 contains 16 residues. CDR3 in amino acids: CASSPERQRYNSPLHF. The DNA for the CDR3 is TGTGCCAGCAGCCCGGAGAGACAGCGCTATAATTCACCCCTCCACTTT. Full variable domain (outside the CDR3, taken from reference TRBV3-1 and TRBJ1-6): DTAVSQTPKYLVTQMGNDKSIKCEQNLGHDTMYWYKQDSKKFLKIMFSYNNKELIINETVPNRFSPKSPDKAHLNLHINSLELGDSAVYFCASSPERQRYNSPLHFGNGTRLTVT.

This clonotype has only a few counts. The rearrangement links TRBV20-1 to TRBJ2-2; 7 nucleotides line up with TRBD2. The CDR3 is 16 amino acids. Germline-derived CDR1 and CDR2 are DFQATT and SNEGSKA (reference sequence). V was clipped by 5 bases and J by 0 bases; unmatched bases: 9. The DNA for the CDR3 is TGCAGTGCTGCCCGTGGGGCGGGGGCGAACACCGGGGAGCTGTTTTTT. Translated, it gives CSAARGAGANTGELFF.

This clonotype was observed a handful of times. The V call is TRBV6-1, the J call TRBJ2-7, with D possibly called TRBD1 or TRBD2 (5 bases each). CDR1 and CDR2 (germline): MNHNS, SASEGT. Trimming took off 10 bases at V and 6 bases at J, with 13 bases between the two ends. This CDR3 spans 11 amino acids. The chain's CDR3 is CATSFGGEQYF. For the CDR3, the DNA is TGTGCCACCTCTTTTGGGGGCGAGCAGTACTTC.

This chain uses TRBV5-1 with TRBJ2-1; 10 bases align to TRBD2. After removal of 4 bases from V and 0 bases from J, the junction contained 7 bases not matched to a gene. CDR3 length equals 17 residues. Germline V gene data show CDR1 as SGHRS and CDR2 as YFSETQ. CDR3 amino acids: CASSPGGTSASYNEQFF. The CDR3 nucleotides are TGCGCCAGCAGCCCTGGGGGGACTAGCGCCTCCTACAATGAGCAGTTCTTC.

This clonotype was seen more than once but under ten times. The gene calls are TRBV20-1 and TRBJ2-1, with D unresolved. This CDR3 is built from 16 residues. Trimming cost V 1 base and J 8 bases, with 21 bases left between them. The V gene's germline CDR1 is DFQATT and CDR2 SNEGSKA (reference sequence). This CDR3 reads CSARGSTGPLGHEQFF. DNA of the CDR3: TGCAGTGCTAGAGGTTCAACCGGGCCCCTTGGCCATGAGCAGTTCTTC.

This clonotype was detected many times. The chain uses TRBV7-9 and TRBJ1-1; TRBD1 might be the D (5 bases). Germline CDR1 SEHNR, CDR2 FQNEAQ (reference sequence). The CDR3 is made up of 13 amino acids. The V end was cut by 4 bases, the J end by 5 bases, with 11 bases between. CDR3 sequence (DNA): TGTGCCAGCAGCTCAACCCAGGGAACTGAAGCTTTCTTT. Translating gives CASSSTQGTEAFF. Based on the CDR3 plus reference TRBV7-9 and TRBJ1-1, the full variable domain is DTGVSQNPRHKITKRGQNVTFRCDPISEHNRLYWYRQTLGQGPEFLTYFQNEAQLEKSRLLSDRFSAERPKGSFSTLEIQRTEQGDSAMYLCASSSTQGTEAFFGQGTRLTVV.